This is a list of T cell receptor beta chains from one sample in a study of early T cells in non-severe SARS-CoV-2 infection. Each CDR3 protein is one row after TCRdb ran MiXCR on the 5' RACE reads. The profile shows some 63,000 distinct CDR3 sequences, approximately 13% of them singletons. The specimen was whole blood. These receptors all stem from an adult who was a healthcare worker with PCR-confirmed SARS-CoV-2 infection or an uninfected control (not recorded which). Each CDR3 is given with its conserved first and last residue. D genes are given only for firm matches. Clone size is stated in some rows and not others, as once, few, many or a class when expanded.

clone_size	cdr3_length	d_call	v_call	j_call	cdr3_nt	cdr3_aa
many	13	.	TRBV6-1	TRBJ1-4	TGTGCCAGCGGCGGCAGGGCAAATGAAAAACTGTTTTTT	CASGGRANEKLFF
many	16	TRBD2	TRBV7-2	TRBJ2-3	TGTGCCGCGGGAGCGGGGGGTCGTTCTAGCACAGATACGCAGTATTTT	CAAGAGGRSSTDTQYF
many	14	.	TRBV7-2	TRBJ2-3	TGTGCCAGCAGCCTCAGTTGGGGCACAGATACGCAGTATTTT	CASSLSWGTDTQYF
few	17	TRBD1	TRBV5-4	TRBJ1-3	TGTGCCAGCAGCTGGGGGGGACAGGGGAGCTCTGGAAACACCATATATTTT	CASSWGGQGSSGNTIYF
.	17	.	TRBV20-1	TRBJ1-3	TGCAGTGCTAGAGACCCGGCCACCAGGACCTCTGGAAACACCATATATTTT	CSARDPATRTSGNTIYF
many	13	.	TRBV10-1	TRBJ1-1	TGCGCCAGCAACCAGGCCCGAGGTACTGAAGCTTTCTTT	CASNQARGTEAFF
many	15	.	TRBV11-2	TRBJ2-3	TGTGCCAGCAGCTTAAGAACTACTAGCACAGATACGCAGTATTTT	CASSLRTTSTDTQYF
few	12	.	TRBV29-1	TRBJ2-1	TGCAGCGTTGGTCTAGCCTGGGATGAGCAGTTCTTC	CSVGLAWDEQFF
.	17	.	TRBV7-9	TRBJ2-1	TGTGCCAGCAAAAACCCCGGACACCTTGACTCCTACAATGAGCAGTTCTTC	CASKNPGHLDSYNEQFF
few	13	.	TRBV5-1	TRBJ2-3	TGCGCCAGCAGCACCCGTCGCACAGATACGCAGTATTTT	CASSTRRTDTQYF
many	11	.	TRBV11-2	TRBJ2-7	TGTGCCAGCAGCTTGAGGGTCGAGCAGTACTTC	CASSLRVEQYF
many	14	TRBD1	TRBV7-9	TRBJ1-5	TGTGCCAGCAGCTTAGAGGGACAGAATCAGCCCCAGCATTTT	CASSLEGQNQPQHF
many	14	.	TRBV7-9	TRBJ2-3	TGTGCCAGCAGCCAACGGGACAGCACAGATACGCAGTATTTT	CASSQRDSTDTQYF
.	15	.	TRBV9	TRBJ1-6	TGTGCCAGCAGCCCCGCCCTCTCGAATAATTCACCCCTCCACTTT	CASSPALSNNSPLHF
few	12	.	TRBV5-5	TRBJ2-7	TGTGCCAGCAGCTTGGGGGAACACGAGCAGTACTTC	CASSLGEHEQYF
.	15	TRBD1	TRBV4-1	TRBJ2-2	TGCGCCAGCAGCCCACACCAGGGGGCAGACGGGGAGCTGTTTTTT	CASSPHQGADGELFF
.	14	.	TRBV28	TRBJ2-7	TGTGCCAGCAGATCTCCCGGTAGCTCCTACGAGCAGTACTTC	CASRSPGSSYEQYF
many	14	TRBD2	TRBV6-4	TRBJ2-1	TGTGCCAGCAGTGACAGCGGGGGCTACAATGAGCAGTTCTTC	CASSDSGGYNEQFF
.	20	TRBD1	TRBV12-3/TRBV12-4	TRBJ1-6	TGTGCCAGCAGTTCAGAAGGCGGGGGTTTGGGGACAGTCTTTAATTCACCCCTCCACTTT	CASSSEGGGLGTVFNSPLHF
many	15	TRBD2	TRBV5-1	TRBJ2-1	TGCGCCAGCAATCCTAGCGGGGGTTCCTACAATGAGCAGTTCTTC	CASNPSGGSYNEQFF
few	15	TRBD2	TRBV7-3	TRBJ2-1	TGTGCCAGCAGCTCCGGGACTAGCGGGGTAGATGAGCAGTTCTTC	CASSSGTSGVDEQFF
.	17	TRBD1	TRBV7-8	TRBJ2-6	TGTGCCAGCAGTGTTGGACAGGGCGATTCTGGGGCCAACGTCCTGACTTTC	CASSVGQGDSGANVLTF
few	15	TRBD2	TRBV7-6	TRBJ2-1	TGTGCCAGCAGCCGCCTGGCGGGGGGGCCGGATGAGCAGTTCTTC	CASSRLAGGPDEQFF
many	15	TRBD1	TRBV28	TRBJ1-3	TGTGCCAGCACCCCTGGGACAGACTCTGGAAACACCATATATTTT	CASTPGTDSGNTIYF
once	16	TRBD1	TRBV11-1	TRBJ2-7	TGTGCCAGCAGCCTATTCCCGGGACAGGCATACTACGAGCAGTACTTC	CASSLFPGQAYYEQYF
once	13	TRBD1	TRBV29-1	TRBJ2-2	TGCAGCGTGTTGGGACAGTTAACCGGGGAGCTGTTTTTT	CSVLGQLTGELFF
many	14	TRBD1	TRBV5-1	TRBJ2-2	TGCGCCAGCAGCCAGCGGACAGGCACCGGGGAGCTGTTTTTT	CASSQRTGTGELFF
few	15	.	TRBV6-5	TRBJ2-6	TGTGCCAGCAGCCCGTCAGTCTCTGGGGCCAACGTCCTGACTTTC	CASSPSVSGANVLTF
.	17	TRBD2	TRBV10-3	TRBJ2-5	TGTGCCATCAGTGAGTTGGGGACTAGCGGAAACCAAGAGACCCAGTACTTC	CAISELGTSGNQETQYF
.	14	TRBD2	TRBV18	TRBJ2-3	TGTGCCAGCTCAACGGGGGGGAGCACAGATACGCAGTATTTT	CASSTGGSTDTQYF
few	14	TRBD1	TRBV15	TRBJ1-5	TGTGCCACCAGTCAGCAGGGGGCAAGACAGCCCCAGCATTTT	CATSQQGARQPQHF
many	15	TRBD2	TRBV5-1	TRBJ2-3	TGCGCCAGCAGCTTGCTAGCGGCCTTAGCGGATACGCAGTATTTT	CASSLLAALADTQYF
.	14	.	TRBV3-1	TRBJ1-1	TGTGCCAGCAGCCAAGATCTTGTGGACACTGAAGCTTTCTTT	CASSQDLVDTEAFF
many	12	.	TRBV10-2	TRBJ2-1	TGCGCCAGCAGTGAGGCGAGCGGGGAGCAGTTCTTC	CASSEASGEQFF
many	13	.	TRBV2	TRBJ2-7	TGTGCCAGCAGAGAAGGACGCGGCTACGAGCAGTACTTC	CASREGRGYEQYF
.	14	.	TRBV4-2	TRBJ1-1	TGTGCCAGCAGCCAAGATGAGGGGAACACTGAAGCTTTCTTT	CASSQDEGNTEAFF